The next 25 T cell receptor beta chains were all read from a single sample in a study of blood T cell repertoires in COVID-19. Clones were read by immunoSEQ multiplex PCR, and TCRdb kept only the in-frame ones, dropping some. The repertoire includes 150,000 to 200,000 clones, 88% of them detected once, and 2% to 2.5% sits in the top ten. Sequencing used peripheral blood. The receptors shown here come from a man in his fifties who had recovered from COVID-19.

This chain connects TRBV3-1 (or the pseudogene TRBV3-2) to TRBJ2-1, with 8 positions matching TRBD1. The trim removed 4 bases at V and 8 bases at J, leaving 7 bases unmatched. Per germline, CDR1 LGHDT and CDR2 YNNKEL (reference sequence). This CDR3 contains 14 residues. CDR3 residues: CASSRQGATYEQFF. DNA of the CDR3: TGTGCCAGCAGCCGCCAGGGGGCGACTTATGAGCAGTTCTTC.

The DNA of the CDR3 is TGTGCCAGCAGCCACGATGGGACACGCGACAACTATGGCTACACCTTC. Translation: CASSHDGTRDNYGYTF. The rearrangement uses TRBV4-2 and TRBJ1-2; D possibly corresponds to TRBD1 (6 bases). V lost 3 bases, J lost 2 bases, and 16 bases lay in between. The germline V gene encodes CDR1 LGHNA and CDR2 YNFKEQ. The CDR3 length is 16 residues.

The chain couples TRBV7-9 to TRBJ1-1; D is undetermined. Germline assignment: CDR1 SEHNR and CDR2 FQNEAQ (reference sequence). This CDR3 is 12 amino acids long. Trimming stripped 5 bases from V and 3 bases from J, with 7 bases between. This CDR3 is CASSPVDTEAFF. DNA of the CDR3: TGTGCCAGCAGCCCCGTTGACACTGAAGCTTTCTTT.

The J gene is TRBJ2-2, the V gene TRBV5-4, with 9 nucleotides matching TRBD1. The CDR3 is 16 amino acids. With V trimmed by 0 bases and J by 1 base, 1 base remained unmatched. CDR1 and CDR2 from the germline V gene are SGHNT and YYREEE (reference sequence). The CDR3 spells CASSLGTGVNTGELFF. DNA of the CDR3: TGTGCCAGCAGCTTGGGGACAGGGGTGAACACCGGGGAGCTGTTTTTT.

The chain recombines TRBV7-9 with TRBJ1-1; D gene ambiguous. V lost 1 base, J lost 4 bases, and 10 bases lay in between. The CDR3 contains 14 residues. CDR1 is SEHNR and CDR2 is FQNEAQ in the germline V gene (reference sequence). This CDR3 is CASSLEPEGTEAFF. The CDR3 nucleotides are TGTGCCAGCAGCTTAGAGCCGGAGGGCACTGAAGCTTTCTTT.

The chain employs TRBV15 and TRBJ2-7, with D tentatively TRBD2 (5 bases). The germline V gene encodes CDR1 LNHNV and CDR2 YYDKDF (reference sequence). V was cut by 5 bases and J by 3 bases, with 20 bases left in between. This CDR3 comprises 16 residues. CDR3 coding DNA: TGTGCCACCAGCCATGTGACTTCGGGATTTAGCTACGAGCAGTACTTC. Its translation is CATSHVTSGFSYEQYF.

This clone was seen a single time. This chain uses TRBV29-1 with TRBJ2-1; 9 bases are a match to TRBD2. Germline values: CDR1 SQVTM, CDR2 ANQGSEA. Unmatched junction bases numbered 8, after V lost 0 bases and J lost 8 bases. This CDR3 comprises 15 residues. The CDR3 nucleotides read TGCAGCGTTGAAGATCGTGCGGGAGGGCTGTATGAGCAGTTCTTC. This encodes CSVEDRAGGLYEQFF.

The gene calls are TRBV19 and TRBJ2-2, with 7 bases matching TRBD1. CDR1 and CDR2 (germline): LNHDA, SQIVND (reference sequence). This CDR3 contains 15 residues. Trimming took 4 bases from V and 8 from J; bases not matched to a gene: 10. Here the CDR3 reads CASSTPRQGTGELFF. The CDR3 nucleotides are TGTGCCAGTAGTACCCCTCGACAGGGAACGGGGGAGCTGTTTTTT.

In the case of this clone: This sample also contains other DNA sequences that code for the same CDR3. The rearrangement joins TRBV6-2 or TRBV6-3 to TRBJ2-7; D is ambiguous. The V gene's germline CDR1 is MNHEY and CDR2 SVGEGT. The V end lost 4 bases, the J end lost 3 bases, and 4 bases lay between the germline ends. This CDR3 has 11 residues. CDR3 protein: CASSSLYEQYF. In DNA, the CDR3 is TGTGCCAGCAGTTCCCTCTACGAGCAGTACTTC.

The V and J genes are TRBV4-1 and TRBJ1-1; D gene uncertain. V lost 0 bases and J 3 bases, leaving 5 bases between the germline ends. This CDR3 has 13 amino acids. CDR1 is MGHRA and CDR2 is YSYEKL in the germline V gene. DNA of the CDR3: TGCGCCAGCAGCCAAGAGGACTACACTGAAGCTTTCTTT. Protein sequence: CASSQEDYTEAFF.

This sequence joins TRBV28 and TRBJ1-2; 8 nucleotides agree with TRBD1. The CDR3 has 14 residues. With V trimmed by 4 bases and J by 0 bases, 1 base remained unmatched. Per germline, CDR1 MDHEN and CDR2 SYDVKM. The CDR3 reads CASSSGGTNYGYTF. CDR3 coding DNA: TGTGCCAGCAGTTCAGGGGGCACTAACTATGGCTACACCTTC.

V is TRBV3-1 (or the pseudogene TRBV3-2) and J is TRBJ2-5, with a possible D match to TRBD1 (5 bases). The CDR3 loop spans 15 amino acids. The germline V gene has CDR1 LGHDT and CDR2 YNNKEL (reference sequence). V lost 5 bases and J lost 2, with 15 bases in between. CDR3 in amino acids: CASSTLQALQETQYF. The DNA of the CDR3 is TGTGCCAGCAGCACCCTACAGGCCCTACAAGAGACCCAGTACTTC.

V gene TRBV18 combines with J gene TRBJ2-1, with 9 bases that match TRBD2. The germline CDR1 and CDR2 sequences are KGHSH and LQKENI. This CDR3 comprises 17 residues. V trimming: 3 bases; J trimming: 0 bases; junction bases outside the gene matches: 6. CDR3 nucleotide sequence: TGTGCCAGCTCACCCCTGGGCGGGGGGGCCTCCTACAATGAGCAGTTCTTC. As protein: CASSPLGGGASYNEQFF.

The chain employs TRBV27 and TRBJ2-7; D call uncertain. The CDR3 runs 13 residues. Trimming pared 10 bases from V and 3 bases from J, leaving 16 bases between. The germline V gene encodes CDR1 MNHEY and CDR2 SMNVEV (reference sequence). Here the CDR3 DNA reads TGTGCCACCTCCTCCGTGGGCAACTACGAGCAGTACTTC. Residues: CATSSVGNYEQYF.

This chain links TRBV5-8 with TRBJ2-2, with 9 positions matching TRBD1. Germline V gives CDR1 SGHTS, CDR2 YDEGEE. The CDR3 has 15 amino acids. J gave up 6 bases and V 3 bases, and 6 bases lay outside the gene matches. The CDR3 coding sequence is TGTGCCAGCAGCTCGGGGACAGGGATCCCCGGGGAGCTGTTTTTT. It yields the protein CASSSGTGIPGELFF.

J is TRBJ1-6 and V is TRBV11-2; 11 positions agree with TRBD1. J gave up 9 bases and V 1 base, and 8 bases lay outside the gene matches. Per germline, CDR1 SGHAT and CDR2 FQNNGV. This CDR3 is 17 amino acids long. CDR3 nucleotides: TGTGCCAGCAGCTTAGGGTTCGGACAGGGGGCGAGTTCACCCCTCCACTTT. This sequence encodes CASSLGFGQGASSPLHF.

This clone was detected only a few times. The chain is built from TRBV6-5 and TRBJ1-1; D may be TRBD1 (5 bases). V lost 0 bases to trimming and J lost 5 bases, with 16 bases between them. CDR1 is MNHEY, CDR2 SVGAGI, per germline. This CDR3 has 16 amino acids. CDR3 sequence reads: CASSYSYGGSGTEAFF. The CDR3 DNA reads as TGTGCCAGCAGTTACTCGTATGGGGGGAGCGGGACTGAAGCTTTCTTT.

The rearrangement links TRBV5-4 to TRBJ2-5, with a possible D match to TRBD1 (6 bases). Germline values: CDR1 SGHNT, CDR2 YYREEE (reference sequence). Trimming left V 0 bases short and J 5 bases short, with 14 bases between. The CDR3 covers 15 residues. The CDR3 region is CASSLETGRVETQYF. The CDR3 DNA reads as TGTGCCAGCAGCTTGGAGACAGGCCGCGTGGAGACCCAGTACTTC.

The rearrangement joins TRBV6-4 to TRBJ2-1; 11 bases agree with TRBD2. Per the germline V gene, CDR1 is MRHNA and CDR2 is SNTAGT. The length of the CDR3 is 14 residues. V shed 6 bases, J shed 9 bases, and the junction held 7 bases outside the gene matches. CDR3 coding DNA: TGTGCCAGCAGACTAACTAGCGGGAGTCTTGAGCAGTTCTTC. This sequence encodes CASRLTSGSLEQFF.

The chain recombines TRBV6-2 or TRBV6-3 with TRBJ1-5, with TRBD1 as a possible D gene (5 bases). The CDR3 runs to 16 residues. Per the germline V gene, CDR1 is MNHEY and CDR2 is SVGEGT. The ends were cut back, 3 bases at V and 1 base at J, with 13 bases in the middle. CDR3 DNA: TGTGCCAGCAGTTATCTGGGGACTCGAAGCAATCAGCCCCAGCATTTT. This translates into CASSYLGTRSNQPQHF.

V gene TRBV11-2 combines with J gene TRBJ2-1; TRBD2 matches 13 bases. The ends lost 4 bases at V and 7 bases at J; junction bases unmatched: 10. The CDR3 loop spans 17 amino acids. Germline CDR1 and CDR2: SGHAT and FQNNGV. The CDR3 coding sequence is TGTGCCAGCAGCTCCTACCCACTAGCGGGGGGGCGTAATGAGCAGTTCTTC. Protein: CASSSYPLAGGRNEQFF.

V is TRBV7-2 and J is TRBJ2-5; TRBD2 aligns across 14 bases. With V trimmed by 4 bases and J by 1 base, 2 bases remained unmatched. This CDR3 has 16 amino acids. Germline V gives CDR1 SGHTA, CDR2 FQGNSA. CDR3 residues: CASSSGLAGVQETQYF. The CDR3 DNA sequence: TGTGCCAGCAGCTCGGGACTAGCGGGGGTCCAAGAGACCCAGTACTTC.

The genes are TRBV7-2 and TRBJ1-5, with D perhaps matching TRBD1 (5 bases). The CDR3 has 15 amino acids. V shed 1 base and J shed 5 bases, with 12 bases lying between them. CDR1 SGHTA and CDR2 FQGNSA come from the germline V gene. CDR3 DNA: TGTGCCAGCAGCTTAGGAAGGGGAGGGGATCAGCCCCAGCATTTT. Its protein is CASSLGRGGDQPQHF. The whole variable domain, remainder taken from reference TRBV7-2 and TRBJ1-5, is GAGVSQSPSNKVTEKGKDVELRCDPISGHTALYWYRQSLGQGLEFLIYFQGNSAPDKSGLPSDRFSAERTGGSVSTLTIQRTQQEDSAVYLCASSLGRGGDQPQHFGDGTRLSIL.

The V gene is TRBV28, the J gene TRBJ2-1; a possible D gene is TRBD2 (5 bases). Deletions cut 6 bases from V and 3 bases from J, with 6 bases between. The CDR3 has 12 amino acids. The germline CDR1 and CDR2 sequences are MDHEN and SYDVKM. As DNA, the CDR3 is TGTGCCAGCAGCGGGAACTACAATGAGCAGTTCTTC. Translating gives CASSGNYNEQFF.

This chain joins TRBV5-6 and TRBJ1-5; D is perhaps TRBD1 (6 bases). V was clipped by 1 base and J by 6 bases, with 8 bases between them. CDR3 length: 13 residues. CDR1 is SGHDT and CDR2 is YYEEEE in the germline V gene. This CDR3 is CASSLIGGQPQHF. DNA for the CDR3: TGTGCCAGCAGCTTGATAGGGGGTCAGCCCCAGCATTTT.